This T cell receptor beta chain originates from a study of blood T cell repertoires in COVID-19. Germline V gene lookup returns CDR1 SGHNT and CDR2 YYREEE (reference sequence). V lost 3 bases to trimming and J lost 11 bases; unmatched junction nucleotides: 10. CDR3 size: 15 residues. This clone was picked up one time. The repertoire was sequenced with immunoSEQ multiplex PCR; TCRdb's copy has only in-frame clones and lacks some. The sample has 180,000 or so clones, 80% to 90% seen once. The TCR comes from a man in his 60s with acute or convalescent COVID-19. The sequencing input was peripheral blood. The genes are TRBV5-4 and TRBJ1-6, with 8 bases matching TRBD1. The CDR3 spells CASSSRDRGVPPLHF. Here the CDR3 DNA reads TGTGCCAGCAGCTCCAGAGACAGGGGCGTTCCACCCCTCCACTTT.